This entry is about one TCR beta chain. Additional DNA sequences in this sample encode the identical CDR3. Here immunoSEQ multiplex PCR was the method, and the copy in TCRdb shows in-frame clones only, minus some. The sample has some 2 million clones, just under 95% seen once. Between the trimmed V and J ends, which lost 0 bases and 7 bases, there was a span of 2 bases. This CDR3 is built from 11 residues. Germline V gene sequence: CDR1 SGHRS, CDR2 YFSETQ. The data are from a study of shared clonotypes between healthy human individuals. CD8 cells classed as naive were CD45RO-negative and positively selected for CCR7, excluding terminally differentiated effector memory CD45RA+ cells.

Input material: naive CD8+ T cells sorted from blood. This chain connects TRBV5-1 to TRBJ2-1, with unresolved D. The clonotype comes from a man between 18 and 29 years old in good health. Here the CDR3 reads CASSLGNEQFF. For the CDR3, the DNA is TGCGCCAGCAGCTTGGGTAATGAGCAGTTCTTC.